This TCR beta chain was captured by sequencing in a study of shared clonotypes between healthy human individuals. This CDR3 spans 16 amino acids. TCRdb's copy holds only in-frame clones and misses some; the assay was immunoSEQ multiplex PCR. The sample lists 2.5 million or so clones, just over 90% occurring once. Points on this clone: Antigen specificity is unknown.

The study, taken as a whole, reports: Clonotypes which were not shared had lower generation probabilities than clonotypes that all four donors shared.

This chain connects TRBV21-1 to TRBJ2-2. TRBV21-1 is a pseudogene segment. The receptor's source is a man aged 18 to 29 in good health. The sequenced material came from naive CD4+ T cells sorted from blood. Stated subset: CD45RA+ positively selected. The CDR3 region has the DNA TGTGCCAGCAGCAAAGTTCGGACCACGAACACCGGGGAGCTGTTTTTT. Residues: CASSKVRTTNTGELFF.